Listed below are T cell receptor beta chains from one sample, sequenced in a study of T cells in Graves' hyperthyroidism and ophthalmopathy. TCRdb called the multiplex PCR reads again in MiXCR, with one record for every CDR3 protein. The sample records about 210,000 distinct CDR3 sequences, roughly 15% being singletons. What was sequenced was blood. The receptors come from a man aged 50 to 60 with Graves' hyperthyroidism. Each CDR3 is given with its conserved first and last residue. A D gene is named only where the DNA matches it firmly. Clone sizes are given selectively: once, few, many, or a class where the clone is expanded.

v_gene: TRBV5-1; abundance: many; j_gene: TRBJ2-3; d_gene: .; CDR3nt: TGCGCCAGCAGCTGGAAGTCAGTGGATGCCGATACGCAGTATTTT; CDR3aa: CASSWKSVDADTQYF
v_gene: TRBV3-1; abundance: .; j_gene: TRBJ2-7; d_gene: .; CDR3nt: TGTGCCAGCAGTCCACCGATGGCAGTCCCCTACGAGCAGTACTTC; CDR3aa: CASSPPMAVPYEQYF
v_gene: TRBV28; abundance: many; j_gene: TRBJ2-7; d_gene: .; CDR3nt: TGTGCCAGCAGTGCCCAGGAGGGTAGAGAGGCCTACGAGCAGTACTTC; CDR3aa: CASSAQEGREAYEQYF
v_gene: TRBV30; abundance: many; j_gene: TRBJ2-7; d_gene: .; CDR3nt: TGTGCCTGGAGTGTATGGGCAGGAGAGCAGTACTTC; CDR3aa: CAWSVWAGEQYF
v_gene: TRBV6-1; abundance: many; j_gene: TRBJ2-1; d_gene: .; CDR3nt: TGTGCCAGCAGAGGGGGAGAGGGCGATGAGCAGTTCTTC; CDR3aa: CASRGGEGDEQFF
v_gene: TRBV5-1; abundance: many; j_gene: TRBJ1-1; d_gene: TRBD1; CDR3nt: TGCGCCAGCAGCGAAGAGACAGGGTGGAACACTGAAGCTTTCTTT; CDR3aa: CASSEETGWNTEAFF
v_gene: TRBV12-3/TRBV12-4; abundance: .; j_gene: TRBJ2-2; d_gene: TRBD2; CDR3nt: TGTGCCAGTCGAGCGAGAGCGGGAAGGTGGACCGGGGAGCTGTTTTTT; CDR3aa: CASRARAGRWTGELFF
v_gene: TRBV12-3/TRBV12-4; abundance: many; j_gene: TRBJ2-2; d_gene: .; CDR3nt: TGTGCCAGCAGACCCGGAGGGGAGAACACCGGGGAGCTGTTTTTT; CDR3aa: CASRPGGENTGELFF
v_gene: TRBV6-5; abundance: .; j_gene: TRBJ1-1; d_gene: .; CDR3nt: TGTGCCAACAGTCAACAGGGAACTGAAGCTTTCTTT; CDR3aa: CANSQQGTEAFF
v_gene: TRBV5-1; abundance: .; j_gene: TRBJ2-7; d_gene: TRBD2; CDR3nt: TGCGCCAGCAGCTTGGTTGACGGCGGGAGGGCCTACGAGCAGTACTTC; CDR3aa: CASSLVDGGRAYEQYF
v_gene: TRBV5-1; abundance: many; j_gene: TRBJ2-7; d_gene: .; CDR3nt: TGCGCCAGCAGCTTATCCGGGGACTACGAGCAGTACTTC; CDR3aa: CASSLSGDYEQYF
v_gene: TRBV28; abundance: many; j_gene: TRBJ1-2; d_gene: TRBD1; CDR3nt: TGTGCCAGCATCCCCGGGCCAGGACAGGGGAGTGGCTACACCTTC; CDR3aa: CASIPGPGQGSGYTF
v_gene: TRBV20-1; abundance: many; j_gene: TRBJ2-3; d_gene: .; CDR3nt: TGCAGTGCTAGAGATCCTGTACTCTTGAATACGCAGTATTTT; CDR3aa: CSARDPVLLNTQYF
v_gene: TRBV20-1; abundance: many; j_gene: TRBJ2-5; d_gene: TRBD1; CDR3nt: TGCAGTGCTAGAGGGGACAGGGGGATCCGAGAGACCCAGTACTTC; CDR3aa: CSARGDRGIRETQYF
v_gene: TRBV28; abundance: many; j_gene: TRBJ2-7; d_gene: TRBD2; CDR3nt: TGTGCCAGCAGTTCTCTCACCGGGACTAGCGGGACCTACGAGCAGTACTTC; CDR3aa: CASSSLTGTSGTYEQYF
v_gene: TRBV19; abundance: .; j_gene: TRBJ2-7; d_gene: TRBD1; CDR3nt: TGTGCCAGTAGTAGAGGGGACAGCGGCTCCTACGAGCAGTACTTC; CDR3aa: CASSRGDSGSYEQYF